A single sample gave rise to the 30 T cell receptor beta chains below, sequenced in a study of cytomegalovirus exposure and HLA in healthy donors. A multiplex PCR was run with 60 Vbeta primers and 13 Jbeta primers. Profiling relied on immunoSEQ multiplex PCR, and the TCRdb table lists in-frame clones only, not all of them. The sample has just over 65,000 clones; roughly four fifths are singletons. Material for sequencing was PBMCs. These receptors were obtained from a human donor in good health.

This clone was counted once. This chain joins TRBV4-3 and TRBJ1-6, with D maybe TRBD1 (5 bases). The CDR3 length is 15 residues. V gave up 0 bases and J gave up 10 bases, with 13 bases separating them. Germline V lookup: CDR1 LGHNA, CDR2 YSLEER. The DNA of the CDR3 is TGCGCCAGCAGCCAAGATAAGGGGTTTGGATCACCCCTCCACTTT. As protein: CASSQDKGFGSPLHF.

This clone was counted a few times. The J gene is TRBJ1-6, the V gene TRBV6-1; TRBD1 matches 8 bases. CDR1 and CDR2 from the germline V gene are MNHNS and SASEGT. V lost 7 bases and J lost 7; bases outside the gene matches: 6. CDR3 size: 14 residues. The CDR3 nucleotides read TGTGCCAGCATGCAGGGGGCAGGCAATTCACCCCTCCACTTT. Translation gives CASMQGAGNSPLHF.

This clone was counted a few times. The chain combines TRBV7-9 with TRBJ1-1; TRBD1 matches at 8 bases. This CDR3 has 16 residues. After removal of 7 bases from V and 4 bases from J, the junction contained 14 bases not matched to a gene. The germline V gene encodes CDR1 SEHNR and CDR2 FQNEAQ (reference sequence). The CDR3 reads CASTPSDRAKRTEAFF. Here the CDR3 DNA reads TGTGCCAGCACCCCCTCGGACAGGGCGAAGCGCACTGAAGCTTTCTTT.

CDR3 loop: CASSQLSQRGLTDTQYF. CDR3 DNA sequence: TGCGCCAGCAGCCAATTAAGTCAGCGGGGGCTCACAGATACGCAGTATTTT. The chain links TRBV4-1 to TRBJ2-3; 8 nucleotides match TRBD2. There are 17 residues in the CDR3. Germline V CDR1 and CDR2: MGHRA, YSYEKL. V dropped 2 bases and J dropped 2; count of bases not matched to a gene: 9.

The rearrangement links TRBV10-1 to TRBJ2-3; D is perhaps TRBD2 (5 bases). The CDR3 extends over 15 amino acids. The V gene lost 3 bases and the J gene lost 0 bases, with 10 bases spanning the gap. Germline assignment: CDR1 WNHNN and CDR2 SYGVQD (reference sequence). The CDR3 DNA is TGCGCCAGCAGTGAAGCGGACCCTAGCACAGATACGCAGTATTTT. Protein product: CASSEADPSTDTQYF.

The V gene is TRBV6-1, the J gene TRBJ1-2; 7 nucleotides match TRBD1. The V gene end was trimmed by 0 bases and the J gene end by 6 bases; junction bases not matched to a gene: 4. Germline assignment: CDR1 MNHNS and CDR2 SASEGT. The CDR3 has 14 amino acids. CDR3 coding DNA: TGTGCCAGCAGTGAAGCGGGGACAGAAAATGGCTACACCTTC. It translates to CASSEAGTENGYTF.

The CDR3 bases are TGTGCCAGCAGCTTAACCCTACAGGGGAACACTGAAGCTTTCTTT. Residues: CASSLTLQGNTEAFF. This sequence joins TRBV7-2 and TRBJ1-1, with a possible D match to TRBD1 (6 bases). Trimming removed 2 bases at V and 1 base at J, with 11 bases between. The CDR3 is 15 amino acids. Germline V gene data show CDR1 as SGHTA and CDR2 as FQGNSA.

V is TRBV27 and J is TRBJ2-5; TRBD2 is a possible D gene (5 bases). Per germline, CDR1 MNHEY and CDR2 SMNVEV (reference sequence). The V end was cut by 4 bases, the J end by 5 bases, with 14 bases between. The CDR3 runs to 14 residues. CDR3 amino acids: CASSWGRGSETQYF. For the CDR3, the DNA is TGTGCCAGCAGTTGGGGTCGGGGATCGGAGACCCAGTACTTC.

This clone was seen only a few times. CDR3 residues: CASSLGASSGNTIYF. The CDR3 DNA reads as TGTGCCAGCAGCTTAGGGGCAAGCTCTGGAAACACCATATATTTT. V and J are TRBV7-2 and TRBJ1-3; D unresolved. Trimming shortened V by 1 base and J by 0 bases, and 7 bases separated the two germline ends. The CDR3 contains 15 residues. Germline V gene sequence: CDR1 SGHTA, CDR2 FQGNSA. Supplemented by reference TRBV7-2 and TRBJ1-3, the full variable domain reads GAGVSQSPSNKVTEKGKDVELRCDPISGHTALYWYRQSLGQGLEFLIYFQGNSAPDKSGLPSDRFSAERTGGSVSTLTIQRTQQEDSAVYLCASSLGASSGNTIYFGEGSWLTVV.

This clone turned up a few times. The chain couples TRBV9 to TRBJ2-2, with TRBD2 identical over 10 bases. Germline V CDR1 and CDR2: SGDLS, YYNGEE. The V gene end was trimmed by 4 bases and the J gene end by 6 bases; junction bases not matched to a gene: 15. The CDR3 runs to 18 residues. The CDR3 DNA follows: TGTGCCAGCAGCCCCCGCCCCGGGCTAGCGGGGGTTCCCGGGGAGCTGTTTTTT. Protein sequence: CASSPRPGLAGVPGELFF.

This chain links TRBV5-1 with TRBJ2-5; no definite D call. The J call may be mistaken, given a closer DNA end match to TRBJ2-7. The germline CDR1 and CDR2 sequences are SGHRS and YFSETQ. The CDR3 length is 12 residues. The CDR3 DNA reads TGCGCCAGCAGCTTGGATCACTACGAGCAGTACTTC. As protein: CASSLDHYEQYF.

This clone showed up just a few times. This sequence joins TRBV9 and TRBJ2-1; D unclear. Trimming took off 0 bases at V and 12 bases at J, with 16 bases between the two ends. CDR1 is SGDLS and CDR2 is YYNGEE in the germline V gene. The CDR3 has 14 residues. The CDR3 DNA is TGTGCCAGCAGCGTAGAGAGGTTACTCGCCGGGCAGTTCTTC. It translates to CASSVERLLAGQFF.

CDR3 amino acids: CASSLSVGEQFF. The CDR3 coding sequence is TGTGCCAGCAGCTTGAGTGTCGGTGAGCAGTTCTTC. The V and J genes are TRBV7-2 and TRBJ2-1, with D hard to call. Germline V gives CDR1 SGHTA, CDR2 FQGNSA. The CDR3 has 12 amino acids. The germline V and J ends were trimmed by 3 bases and 9 bases, with 9 bases remaining between them.

In this sample, this clone turned up a few times. The V and J genes are TRBV5-5 and TRBJ2-7; possibly TRBD2 for D (5 bases). CDR3 length equals 13 residues. Germline CDR1 and CDR2: SGHKS and YYEKEE (reference sequence). The V end lost 4 bases, the J end lost 6 bases, and 14 bases lay between the germline ends. CDR3 residues: CASSGLAPGEQYF. The CDR3 region has the DNA TGTGCCAGCAGCGGGCTAGCTCCTGGCGAGCAGTACTTC.

The DNA of the CDR3 is TGTGCCAGCAGTTACACCTTCAGGGTGTATGGCTATGGCTACACCTTC. Protein product: CASSYTFRVYGYGYTF. The chain has TRBV6-6 and TRBJ1-2, with a weak D call TRBD1 (5 bases). This CDR3 contains 16 residues. Per the germline V gene, CDR1 is MNHNY and CDR2 is SVGAGI (reference sequence). The V and J ends lost 2 bases and 4 bases respectively, with 17 bases between them.

The J gene is TRBJ2-2, the V gene TRBV27; D possibly corresponds to TRBD2 (6 bases). The length of the CDR3 is 14 residues. V was pared by 8 bases and J by 7 bases, with 17 bases between. In germline, CDR1 is MNHEY, CDR2 SMNVEV (reference sequence). The CDR3 bases are TGTGCCAGCGCCCCCGGAGGGCGGAACGGGGAGCTGTTTTTT. This gives the protein CASAPGGRNGELFF.

J is TRBJ2-2 and V is TRBV6-4; D is perhaps TRBD2 (5 bases). There are 14 residues in the CDR3. Germline V CDR1 and CDR2: MRHNA, SNTAGT. With 6 bases removed from V and 1 base from J, the gap between germline ends came to 9 bases. The CDR3: CASRRDWNTGELFF. The CDR3 coding sequence is TGTGCCAGCAGGAGGGATTGGAACACCGGGGAGCTGTTTTTT.

This chain links TRBV2 with TRBJ2-7, with TRBD1 matching over 8 bases. The CDR3 covers 13 residues. The V gene's germline CDR1 is SNHLY and CDR2 FYNNEI. V was pared by 7 bases and J by 7 bases, with 9 bases of the junction left unmatched. The CDR3 region is CASMADRVREQYF. DNA of the CDR3: TGTGCCAGCATGGCGGACAGGGTGAGGGAGCAGTACTTC.

This clone was counted once. The rearrangement uses TRBV19 and TRBJ2-3, with 9 bases matching TRBD2. This CDR3 comprises 15 residues. The junction had 9 bases not matched to a gene; V was cut back by 3 bases and J by 8 bases. Looked up from germline, CDR1 is LNHDA and CDR2 is SQIVND (reference sequence). The CDR3 sequence: CASSMVAGAQGTQYF. DNA of the CDR3: TGTGCCAGTAGTATGGTAGCGGGGGCTCAAGGTACGCAGTATTTT.

The rearrangement links TRBV5-1 to TRBJ2-1, with 8 bases lining up with TRBD1. Germline loops: CDR1 SGHRS, CDR2 YFSETQ. The V and J ends lost 4 bases and 9 bases, in that order; junction bases with no gene match: 6. There are 13 residues in the CDR3. CDR3 in DNA: TGCGCCAGCAGCGCGGACAGGGACCGTGAGCAGTTCTTC. Its translation is CASSADRDREQFF.

This chain links TRBV27 with TRBJ1-2; no definite D call. Germline V gives CDR1 MNHEY, CDR2 SMNVEV (reference sequence). V was trimmed by 3 bases and J by 0 bases, leaving 8 bases between them. CDR3 size: 14 residues. CDR3 bases: TGTGCCAGCAGTTTGGAGGCTGCTAACTATGGCTACACCTTC. The encoded protein is CASSLEAANYGYTF.

The J gene is TRBJ2-5, the V gene TRBV5-6, with 12 nucleotides matching TRBD2. From germline, CDR1 is SGHDT and CDR2 YYEEEE. V lost 7 bases to trimming and J lost 11 bases; unmatched junction nucleotides: 12. The CDR3 totals 14 residues. CDR3 protein: CASGTSGSLREQYF. The CDR3 coding sequence is TGTGCCAGCGGGACTAGCGGGTCCCTTAGGGAGCAGTACTTC.

The chain carries TRBV19 and TRBJ2-7, with D tentatively TRBD2 (7 bases). The CDR3 loop spans 15 amino acids. CDR1 is LNHDA, CDR2 SQIVND, per germline (reference sequence). The germline V and J ends were trimmed by 5 bases and 2 bases, with 16 bases remaining between them. This chain's CDR3 is CASSSPGGLPYEQYF. The CDR3 DNA reads TGTGCCAGTAGTTCCCCGGGGGGCCTTCCCTACGAGCAGTACTTC.

Worth noting for this clone: The junction differs from germline at one of its ends, possibly a read error. The chain has TRBV6-5 and TRBJ1-2, with a possible D match to TRBD1 (6 bases). Germline V CDR1 and CDR2: MNHEY, SVGAGI. The CDR3 consists of 14 residues. The CDR3 protein is CASSYGQGYYGYPF. The CDR3 nucleotides read TGTGCCAGCAGTTATGGGCAGGGGTACTATGGCTACCCCTTC.

As regards this clone: One junction end disagrees with the germline gene, perhaps due to a read error. The chain employs TRBV7-7 and TRBJ2-2; TRBD2 agrees at 10 bases. The CDR3 is 15 residues long. In germline, CDR1 is SSHAT, CDR2 FNYEAQ (reference sequence). The CDR3 protein is CASKPVAGGAGELFF. The DNA for the CDR3 is TGTGCTAGCAAACCGGTAGCGGGGGGCGCCGGGGAGCTGTTTTTT.

This rearrangement joins TRBV29-1 to TRBJ2-1; 8 bases line up with TRBD2. The V and J ends lost 4 bases and 7 bases, in that order; junction bases with no gene match: 9. Germline-derived CDR1 and CDR2 are SQVTM and ANQGSEA. The CDR3 covers 14 residues. The CDR3 here is CSVGYRGGTNEQFF. The DNA for the CDR3 is TGCAGCGTTGGGTACCGGGGGGGCACGAATGAGCAGTTCTTC.

The chain is built from TRBV5-6 and TRBJ2-7, with 8 bases lining up with TRBD1. The CDR3 extends over 16 amino acids. CDR1 and CDR2 (germline): SGHDT, YYEEEE. J was trimmed by 2 bases and V by 0 bases; bases with no gene match: 7. In DNA, the CDR3 is TGTGCCAGCAGCTTGGCCCGGGACAGGTTTACCTACGAGCAGTACTTC. It codes for CASSLARDRFTYEQYF.

V is TRBV30 and J is TRBJ1-2; 10 nucleotides agree with TRBD1. CDR1 and CDR2 from the germline V gene are GTSNPN and SVGIG (reference sequence). This CDR3 region has 12 residues. Trimming at V came to 4 bases and at J to 7 bases, leaving 3 bases not matched to a gene. In DNA form, the CDR3 reads TGTGCCTGGACTGGGACAGGGGTTGGCTACACCTTC. This codes for CAWTGTGVGYTF.

The genes are TRBV5-1 and TRBJ2-3, with 7 bases aligning to TRBD2. The V gene's germline CDR1 is SGHRS and CDR2 YFSETQ. This CDR3 has 15 amino acids. V lost 1 base to trimming and J lost 5 bases; unmatched junction nucleotides: 7. The CDR3 DNA is TGCGCCAGCAGCTTGCTAGCGGCCGGGGGAGATACGCAGTATTTT. Translating it yields CASSLLAAGGDTQYF.

The V gene is TRBV5-1, the J gene TRBJ2-5; 7 bases map to TRBD1. CDR1 is SGHRS, CDR2 YFSETQ, per germline. Germline trimming cut 4 bases from V and 3 bases from J; bases unmatched to any gene: 9. The CDR3 is 15 amino acids. The CDR3 sequence is CASSPGTAPEETQYF. The CDR3 nucleotides are TGCGCCAGCAGCCCCGGGACAGCACCCGAAGAGACCCAGTACTTC.